Listed below are T cell receptor beta chains from one sample, sequenced in a study of identical twins. TCRdb reprocessed the 5' RACE reads via MiXCR and lists one record per CDR3 protein. The table lists 450,000 or so distinct CDR3 sequences, approximately 14% of them singletons. The same data also went into a second study, on yellow fever vaccine responses in identical twins.

The sequenced sample was CD4+ T cells sorted from blood. The receptors were sampled from a woman aged 18-29 years in good health. Both conserved end residues are part of each CDR3. The D gene is left open where the match is weak. The size field is filled for only some rows; it gives once, few, many or a size class.

size	V	D	J	DNA	CDR3
NA	TRBV7-2	NA	TRBJ2-2	TGTGCCAGCAGCCACCCTCAATCAAAATCGAACACCGGGGAGCTGTTTTTT	CASSHPQSKSNTGELFF
NA	TRBV18	NA	TRBJ1-4	TGTGCCAGCTCACTCACAGGGATTAATGAAAAACTGTTTTTT	CASSLTGINEKLFF
NA	TRBV5-1	NA	TRBJ2-2	TGCGCCAGCAGCTTGGGATCTTCGACCGGGGAGCTGTTTTTT	CASSLGSSTGELFF
few	TRBV24-1	NA	TRBJ2-1	TGTGCCACCAGTGACGTGGAGGGTCCCTACAATGAGCAGTTCTTC	CATSDVEGPYNEQFF
NA	TRBV10-1	TRBD2	TRBJ2-5	TGCGCCAGCAGTGAGAGCGGGAGTGGGGAGACCCAGTACTTC	CASSESGSGETQYF
NA	TRBV29-1	NA	TRBJ1-1	TGCAGCGTTTCTCTCAGGCAGAACACTGAAGCTTTCTTT	CSVSLRQNTEAFF
few	TRBV2	TRBD2	TRBJ2-3	TGTGCCAGCAGTGAAGCCCGCGGGAGGGCAGATACGCAGTATTTT	CASSEARGRADTQYF
few	TRBV5-8	NA	TRBJ2-7	TGTGCCAGCAGCCTCGAGGGGGGGGCGCTCCGCGAGCAGTACTTC	CASSLEGGALREQYF
NA	TRBV2	TRBD2	TRBJ2-1	TGTGCCAGCAAGGGGAGGAGCGGGGGGGCCCTTGAGCAGTTCTTC	CASKGRSGGALEQFF
few	TRBV11-2	TRBD1	TRBJ2-7	TGTGCCAGCAGCTCCCTTAGGGACAGGGGGTTTTACGAGCAGTACTTC	CASSSLRDRGFYEQYF
few	TRBV7-2	NA	TRBJ2-5	TGTGCCAGCAGCTTAGGAACGGGCGTAACAGAGACCCAGTACTTC	CASSLGTGVTETQYF
NA	TRBV10-3	TRBD1	TRBJ2-7	TGTGCCATCACCAAGGACAGGGTCTCCTACGAGCAGTACTTC	CAITKDRVSYEQYF
NA	TRBV6-5	NA	TRBJ2-5	TGTGCCAGCAGTTATTCGGCCATCCAAGAGACCCAGTACTTC	CASSYSAIQETQYF
NA	TRBV7-2	NA	TRBJ2-2	TGTGCCAGCAGCTTCCCGGGACATTTGGGCACCGGGGAGCTGTTTTTT	CASSFPGHLGTGELFF
many	TRBV28	NA	TRBJ2-7	TGTGCCAGCAGCTTAAGGCCCTACGAGCAGTACTTC	CASSLRPYEQYF
NA	TRBV20-1	NA	TRBJ1-5	TGCAGTGCTAGTGAGGGGGGCGATCAGCCCCAGCATTTT	CSASEGGDQPQHF
NA	TRBV5-5	TRBD1	TRBJ2-2	TGTGCCAGCACCCTCGGGACAGCCCACACCGGGGAGCTGTTTTTT	CASTLGTAHTGELFF
many	TRBV19	NA	TRBJ1-2	TGTGCCAGTAGTCATCAGGGCCGGAACTATGGCTACACCTTC	CASSHQGRNYGYTF
few	TRBV20-1	NA	TRBJ2-5	TGCAGTGCTACCCCTATTGGGGAGAGGGAAGAGACCCAGTACTTC	CSATPIGEREETQYF